The 17 T cell receptor beta chains presented below share a single source sample, sequenced in a study of technical replicates of blood from a handful of donors. Some clones are missing from TCRdb's copy, which holds only in-frame ones; the method was immunoSEQ multiplex PCR. This sample has tens of thousands of clones, with just over 95% found just once. Input material: T cells isolated from PBMCs. All receptors derive from a human donor in good health.

The chain combines TRBV4-2 with TRBJ1-2, with D uncertain. Germline V gene sequence: CDR1 LGHNA, CDR2 YNFKEQ. With 0 bases removed from V and 4 bases from J, the gap between germline ends came to 9 bases. This CDR3 has 14 residues. This CDR3 reads CASSQDRRLYGYTF. The CDR3 DNA is TGTGCCAGCAGCCAAGACAGGCGTCTCTATGGCTACACCTTC.

The CDR3 nucleotides read TGCGCCAGCAGCCGGGAGAACAGGGGTACAGATACGCAGTATTTT. Its translation is CASSRENRGTDTQYF. The genes are TRBV5-1 and TRBJ2-3; weak D call: TRBD1 (7 bases). The germline V gene encodes CDR1 SGHRS and CDR2 YFSETQ. CDR3 length: 15 residues. The germline V and J ends were trimmed by 4 bases and 3 bases, with 15 bases remaining between them.

The V call is TRBV5-1, the J call TRBJ2-4; a possible D gene is TRBD1 (6 bases). The CDR3 contains 15 residues. From germline, CDR1 is SGHRS and CDR2 YFSETQ. The V gene lost 0 bases and the J gene lost 4 bases, with 11 bases spanning the gap. CDR3 sequence: CASSLDAGVKNIQYF. For the CDR3, the DNA is TGCGCCAGCAGCTTGGATGCAGGGGTGAAAAACATTCAGTACTTC.

The chain combines TRBV29-1 with TRBJ2-7, with D possibly being TRBD2 (5 bases). Germline V gives CDR1 SQVTM, CDR2 ANQGSEA. The CDR3 spans 13 residues. The V end was cut by 4 bases, the J end by 0 bases, with 10 bases between. The CDR3 DNA is TGCAGCGTTGTGAGGGAGTACTCCTACGAGCAGTACTTC. Amino acid sequence: CSVVREYSYEQYF.

This chain connects TRBV2 to TRBJ1-2; 11 positions agree with TRBD1. With V trimmed by 10 bases and J by 4 bases, 8 bases remained unmatched. Germline V gene sequence: CDR1 SNHLY, CDR2 FYNNEI. The length of the CDR3 is 14 residues. For the CDR3, the DNA is TGTGCCATAGGACAGGGGGCTTTTAGCTATGGCTACACCTTC. Its protein is CAIGQGAFSYGYTF.

J is TRBJ2-1 and V is TRBV30; no firm D call. This CDR3 spans 13 amino acids. The V end was cut by 2 bases, the J end by 7 bases, with 12 bases between. From germline, CDR1 is GTSNPN and CDR2 SVGIG (reference sequence). The DNA for the CDR3 is TGTGCCTGGAGTAGCGAAATAGCAAATGAGCAGTTCTTC. It codes for CAWSSEIANEQFF.

V is TRBV9 and J is TRBJ2-2, with 12 bases fitting TRBD2. Germline values: CDR1 SGDLS, CDR2 YYNGEE. V shed 4 bases and J 6 bases; nucleotides not matched to a gene: 13. This CDR3 has 18 residues. CDR3 DNA: TGTGCCAGCAGCCCTATTCTAGCGGGAGGGCTTCTGGCCGGGGAGCTGTTTTTT. Its protein product is CASSPILAGGLLAGELFF.

This chain uses TRBV28 with TRBJ2-7; 13 bases line up with TRBD2. The V gene's germline CDR1 is MDHEN and CDR2 SYDVKM. Losses at the gene ends were 3 bases for V and 3 bases for J; bases not matched to a gene: 5. CDR3 length equals 16 residues. The CDR3 nucleotides are TGTGCCAGCAGTTTTTCGGGACTAGCGGGAAACTACGAGCAGTACTTC. It codes for CASSFSGLAGNYEQYF. Full variable domain (remainder filled in from reference TRBV28 and TRBJ2-7): DVKVTQSSRYLVKRTGEKVFLECVQDMDHENMFWYRQDPGLGLRLIYFSYDVKMKEKGDIPEGYSVSREKKERFSLILESASTNQTSMYLCASSFSGLAGNYEQYFGPGTRLTVT.

V and J are TRBV9 and TRBJ2-1; 7 bases fit TRBD2. CDR1 and CDR2 (germline): SGDLS, YYNGEE. The CDR3 has 15 residues. Unmatched junction bases numbered 2, after V lost 2 bases and J lost 0 bases. CDR3 DNA sequence: TGTGCCAGCAGCGTTAGCGGGTTCTCCTACAATGAGCAGTTCTTC. Translation gives CASSVSGFSYNEQFF. The whole variable domain, filled in from reference TRBV9 and TRBJ2-1, reads DSGVTQTPKHLITATGQRVTLRCSPRSGDLSVYWYQQSLDQGLQFLIQYYNGEERAKGNILERFSAQQFPDLHSELNLSSLELGDSALYFCASSVSGFSYNEQFFGPGTRLTVL.

This rearrangement joins TRBV5-1 to TRBJ1-4, with 7 bases that match TRBD1. In germline, CDR1 is SGHRS, CDR2 YFSETQ. Germline trimming cut 3 bases from V and 6 bases from J; bases unmatched to any gene: 8. The CDR3 covers 15 residues. The CDR3 sequence: CASSSAFGQDEKLFF. The CDR3, as DNA: TGCGCCAGCAGCTCCGCCTTCGGACAGGATGAAAAACTGTTTTTT. The entire variable domain, with the rest obtained from reference TRBV5-1 and TRBJ1-4, is as follows: KAGVTQTPRYLIKTRGQQVTLSCSPISGHRSVSWYQQTPGQGLQFLFEYFSETQRNKGNFPGRFSGRQFSNSRSEMNVSTLELGDSALYLCASSSAFGQDEKLFFGSGTQLSVL.

The chain joins TRBV13 to TRBJ2-1; 9 bases match TRBD2. The CDR3 is made up of 21 amino acids. CDR1 is PRHDT, CDR2 FYEKMQ, per germline (reference sequence). J gave up 5 bases and V 4 bases, and 24 bases lay outside the gene matches. CDR3 in DNA: TGTGCCAGCAGCTCCCCCTCGGGGGCGGGAGGGCCTCCACATCGGGACAATGAGCAGTTCTTC. Translation gives CASSSPSGAGGPPHRDNEQFF.

V is TRBV9 and J is TRBJ1-1; 8 bases fit TRBD1. Germline assignment: CDR1 SGDLS and CDR2 YYNGEE. J gave up 4 bases and V 4 bases, and 3 bases lay outside the gene matches. The CDR3 has 13 residues. The DNA for the CDR3 is TGTGCCAGCAGCCCCACAGGGGGCACTGAAGCTTTCTTT. Translation: CASSPTGGTEAFF.

The rearrangement uses TRBV6-5 and TRBJ1-1, with D perhaps matching TRBD1 (5 bases). Germline CDR1 reads MNHEY; CDR2 reads SVGAGI. Trimming shortened V by 0 bases and J by 3 bases, and 8 bases separated the two germline ends. The CDR3 is 14 residues long. The CDR3 nucleotides are TGTGCCAGCAGTTACTCAGGGGCTGACACTGAAGCTTTCTTT. Protein product: CASSYSGADTEAFF.

The chain is built from TRBV5-4 and TRBJ1-4; D is perhaps TRBD1 (5 bases). V lost 1 base, J lost 6 bases, and 7 bases lay in between. The CDR3 has 13 amino acids. The germline CDR1 and CDR2 sequences are SGHNT and YYREEE (reference sequence). The CDR3 spells CASSLWGDEKLFF. CDR3 in DNA: TGTGCCAGCAGCTTGTGGGGCGATGAAAAACTGTTTTTT.

DNA for the CDR3: TGTGCCATCAGTGAGACTAGCGTGCAACTCCCCTACGAGCAGTACTTC. Translating gives CAISETSVQLPYEQYF. The genes are TRBV10-3 and TRBJ2-7, with 7 bases aligning to TRBD2. The ends lost 2 bases at V and 2 bases at J; junction bases unmatched: 9. CDR1 and CDR2 from the germline V gene are ENHRY and SYGVKD. This CDR3 comprises 16 residues.

The V and J genes are TRBV5-1 and TRBJ1-1; D gene uncertain. CDR1 is SGHRS, CDR2 YFSETQ, per germline. V dropped 0 bases and J dropped 0 bases, with 12 bases sitting between them. The CDR3 is 16 amino acids. In nucleotides, the CDR3 is TGCGCCAGCAGCTTGGTAGTCGGCGGCCTGAACACTGAAGCTTTCTTT. It codes for CASSLVVGGLNTEAFF. The whole variable domain, filled in from reference TRBV5-1 and TRBJ1-1, reads KAGVTQTPRYLIKTRGQQVTLSCSPISGHRSVSWYQQTPGQGLQFLFEYFSETQRNKGNFPGRFSGRQFSNSRSEMNVSTLELGDSALYLCASSLVVGGLNTEAFFGQGTRLTVV.

The rearrangement links TRBV28 to TRBJ1-2, with no clear D. The CDR3 length is 14 residues. Germline lookup yields CDR1 MDHEN and CDR2 SYDVKM. V lost 5 bases and J lost 5, with 15 bases in between. The CDR3 sequence: CASSPTNSLYGYTF. CDR3 bases: TGTGCCAGCAGTCCAACGAACTCCCTTTATGGCTACACCTTC.